This T cell receptor beta chain was retrieved from a study of memory CD4+ T cells and cytomegalovirus serostatus. In the study overall: Of the healthy Belgian adults, 9 or 10 were CMV seropositive and 24 seronegative. Overall study results and limits: CMV serostatus prediction reached median AUC around 0.94, or 0.89 with US-trained model.

The CDR3 has 13 amino acids. Trimming shortened V by 5 bases and J by 3 bases, and 10 bases separated the two germline ends. Germline V gene lookup returns CDR1 MNHNS and CDR2 SASEGT. The sort gate was single viable CD3+CD4+CD8-CD45RO+ cells for memory CD4+ T cells. Worth noting for this clone: The target antigen is unknown.

Authors' analysis steps: Out-of-frame sequences were removed, leaving 2,204,828 distinct TCRbeta sequences. The data were produced by immunoSEQ multiplex PCR, yet TCRdb's version contains in-frame clones alone and is incomplete. V, J and clone size are taken as reported in that table, and D and trimming were inferred from the DNA itself. Counted here are 50,000 or so clones, around 78% occurring once; the ten biggest clones make up about 1.5%. Sequencing used memory CD4+ T cells from blood. The V call is TRBV6-1, the J call TRBJ1-1, with D unclear. This TCR came from an adult in good health and CMV-seronegative. The DNA for the CDR3 is TGTGCCAGCAGTAACGTAGGATACACTGAAGCTTTCTTT. Protein sequence: CASSNVGYTEAFF.